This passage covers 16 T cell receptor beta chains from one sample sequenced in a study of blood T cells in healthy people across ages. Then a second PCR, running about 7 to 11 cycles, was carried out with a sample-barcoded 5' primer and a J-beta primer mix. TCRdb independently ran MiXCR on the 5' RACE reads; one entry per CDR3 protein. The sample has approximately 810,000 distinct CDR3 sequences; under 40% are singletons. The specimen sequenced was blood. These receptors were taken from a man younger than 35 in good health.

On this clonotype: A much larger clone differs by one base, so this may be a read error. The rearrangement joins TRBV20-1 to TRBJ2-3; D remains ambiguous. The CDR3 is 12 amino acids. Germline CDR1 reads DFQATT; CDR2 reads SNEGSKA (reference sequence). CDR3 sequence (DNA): TGCAGTGCTAGGTCGTCCCTAGATGCGCAGTATTTT. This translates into CSARSSLDAQYF.

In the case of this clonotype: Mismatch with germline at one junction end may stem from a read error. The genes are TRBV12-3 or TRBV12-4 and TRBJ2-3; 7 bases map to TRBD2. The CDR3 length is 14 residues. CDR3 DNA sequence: TGTGCCAGCAGTCTCGCCGCGGGAGCAGATGCGCAGTATTTT. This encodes CASSLAAGADAQYF.

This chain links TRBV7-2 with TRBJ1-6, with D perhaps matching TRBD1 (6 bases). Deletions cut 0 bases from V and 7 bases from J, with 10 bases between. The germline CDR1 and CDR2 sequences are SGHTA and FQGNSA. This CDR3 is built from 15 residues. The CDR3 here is CASSLALDRNSPLHF. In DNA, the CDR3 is TGTGCCAGCAGCTTAGCCCTGGACAGAAATTCACCCCTCCACTTT.

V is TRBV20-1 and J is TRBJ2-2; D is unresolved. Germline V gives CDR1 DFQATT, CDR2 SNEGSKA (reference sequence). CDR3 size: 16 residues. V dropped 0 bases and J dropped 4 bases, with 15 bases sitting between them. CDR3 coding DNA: TGCAGTGCTAGAGATCGCGTGGGCTTGGGCACCGGGGAGCTGTTTTTT. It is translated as CSARDRVGLGTGELFF.

DNA of the CDR3: TGTGCCAGCAGTGCGCCGGACAGGGGGGACTACACCTTC. Translated, it gives CASSAPDRGDYTF. The chain combines TRBV6-5 with TRBJ1-2, with 10 bases that match TRBD1. Trimming at V came to 5 bases and at J to 10 bases, leaving 7 bases not matched to a gene. Germline V gene lookup returns CDR1 MNHEY and CDR2 SVGAGI. The CDR3 spans 13 residues.

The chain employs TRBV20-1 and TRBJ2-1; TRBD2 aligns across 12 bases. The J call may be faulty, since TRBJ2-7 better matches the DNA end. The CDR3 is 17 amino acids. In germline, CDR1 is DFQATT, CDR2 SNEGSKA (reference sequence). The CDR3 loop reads CSARGRLAGDPYNEQYF. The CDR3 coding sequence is TGCAGTGCTAGAGGTCGACTAGCGGGGGATCCATACAATGAGCAGTACTTC.

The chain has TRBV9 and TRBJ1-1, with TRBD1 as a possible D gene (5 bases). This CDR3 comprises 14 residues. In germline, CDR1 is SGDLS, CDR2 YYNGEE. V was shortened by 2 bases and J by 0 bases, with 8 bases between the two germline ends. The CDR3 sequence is CASSVTEMNTEAFF. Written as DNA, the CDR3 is TGTGCCAGCAGCGTGACAGAAATGAACACTGAAGCTTTCTTT.

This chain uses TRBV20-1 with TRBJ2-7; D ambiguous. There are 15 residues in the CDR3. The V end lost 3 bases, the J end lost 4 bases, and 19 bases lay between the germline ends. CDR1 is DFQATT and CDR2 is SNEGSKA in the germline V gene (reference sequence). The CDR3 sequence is CSARPPGPITYEQYF. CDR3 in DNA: TGCAGTGCTAGGCCCCCAGGCCCAATTACATACGAGCAGTACTTC.

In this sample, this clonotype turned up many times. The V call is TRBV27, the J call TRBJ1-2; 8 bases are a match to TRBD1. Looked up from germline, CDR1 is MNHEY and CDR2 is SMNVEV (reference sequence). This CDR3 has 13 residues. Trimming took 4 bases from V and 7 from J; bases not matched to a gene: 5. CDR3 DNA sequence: TGTGCCAGCAGTTGGGACAGGACGATTGGCTACACCTTC. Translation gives CASSWDRTIGYTF.

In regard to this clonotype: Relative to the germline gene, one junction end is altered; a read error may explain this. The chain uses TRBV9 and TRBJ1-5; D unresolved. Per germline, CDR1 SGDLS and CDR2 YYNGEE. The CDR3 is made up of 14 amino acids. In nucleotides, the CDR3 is TGTGCCAGCAGCGTAGCTCATAGCAATCAGCCCCGGCATTTT. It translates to CASSVAHSNQPRHF.

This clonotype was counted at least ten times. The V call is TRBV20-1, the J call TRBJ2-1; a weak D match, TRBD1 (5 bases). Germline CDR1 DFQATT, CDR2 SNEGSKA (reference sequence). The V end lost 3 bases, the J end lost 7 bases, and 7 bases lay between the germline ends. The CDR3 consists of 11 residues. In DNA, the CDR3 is TGCAGTGCTAGCACAGGAAATGAGCAGTTCTTC. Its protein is CSASTGNEQFF.

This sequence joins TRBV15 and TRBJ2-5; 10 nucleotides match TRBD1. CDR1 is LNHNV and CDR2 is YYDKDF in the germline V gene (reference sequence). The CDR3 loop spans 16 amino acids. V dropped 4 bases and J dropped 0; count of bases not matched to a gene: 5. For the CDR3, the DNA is TGTGCCACCAGCACCAGACAGGGGGCAAACCAAGAGACCCAGTACTTC. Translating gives CATSTRQGANQETQYF.

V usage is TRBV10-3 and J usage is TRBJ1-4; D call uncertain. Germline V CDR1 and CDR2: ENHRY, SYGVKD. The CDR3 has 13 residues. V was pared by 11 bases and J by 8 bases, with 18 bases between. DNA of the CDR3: TGTGCCTCCTCCAATGGTGGTCAAGAAAAACTGTTTTTT. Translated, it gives CASSNGGQEKLFF.

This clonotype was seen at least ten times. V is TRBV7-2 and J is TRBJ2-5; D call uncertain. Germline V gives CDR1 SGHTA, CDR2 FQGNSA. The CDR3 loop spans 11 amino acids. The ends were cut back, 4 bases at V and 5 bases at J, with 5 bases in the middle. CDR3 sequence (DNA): TGTGCCAGCAGCTCCTTCGAGACCCAGTACTTC. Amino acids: CASSSFETQYF.

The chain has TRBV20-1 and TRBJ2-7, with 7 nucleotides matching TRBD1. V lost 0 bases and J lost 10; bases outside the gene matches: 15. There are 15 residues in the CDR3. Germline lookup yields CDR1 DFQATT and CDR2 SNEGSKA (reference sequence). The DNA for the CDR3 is TGCAGTGCTAGAGATTTTACGGGACAGACAGAGATCCAGTACTTC. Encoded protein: CSARDFTGQTEIQYF.

The CDR3 reads CATSRDLGEKLFF. The CDR3 nucleotides read TGTGCCACCAGCAGAGATCTGGGTGAAAAACTGTTTTTT. The chain has TRBV15 and TRBJ1-4; no firm D call. Germline V gene sequence: CDR1 LNHNV, CDR2 YYDKDF (reference sequence). V lost 0 bases and J lost 7, with 6 bases in between. This CDR3 region has 13 residues.